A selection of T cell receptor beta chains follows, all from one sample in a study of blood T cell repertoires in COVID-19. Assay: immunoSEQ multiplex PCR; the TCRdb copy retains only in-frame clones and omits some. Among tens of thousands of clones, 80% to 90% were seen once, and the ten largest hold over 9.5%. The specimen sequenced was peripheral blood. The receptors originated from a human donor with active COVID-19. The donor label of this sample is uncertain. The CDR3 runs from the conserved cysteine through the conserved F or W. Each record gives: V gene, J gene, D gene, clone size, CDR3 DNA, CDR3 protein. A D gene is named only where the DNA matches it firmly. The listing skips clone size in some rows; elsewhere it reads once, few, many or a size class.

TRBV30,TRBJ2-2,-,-,TGTGCCTGGAGTGCTACTTTCACCGGGGAGCTGTTTTTT,CAWSATFTGELFF
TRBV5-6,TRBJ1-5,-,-,TGTGCCAGCAGCCAGGGGCCCGATCAGCCCCAGCATTTT,CASSQGPDQPQHF
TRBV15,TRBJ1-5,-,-,TGTGCCACCAGCAGAGACCCCACAGGCGTAAACCAGCCCCAGCATTTT,CATSRDPTGVNQPQHF
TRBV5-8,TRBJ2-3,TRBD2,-,TGTGCCAGCAGCTTGGGTGGGACTAGCGGCACAGATACGCAGTATTTT,CASSLGGTSGTDTQYF
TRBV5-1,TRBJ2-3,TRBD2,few,TGCGCCAGCAGCATCGGGAGGGCAGATACGCAGTATTTT,CASSIGRADTQYF
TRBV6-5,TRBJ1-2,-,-,TGTGCCAGCAGTTACTCTTCCGCCGGGTCCCATGGCTACACCTTC,CASSYSSAGSHGYTF
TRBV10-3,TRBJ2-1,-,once,TGTGCCGCCCATGGGGGAGGTTTTGACAATGAGCAGTTCTTC,CAAHGGGFDNEQFF
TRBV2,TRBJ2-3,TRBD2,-,TGTGCCAGCAGGCGGGAGGGCCAGGCAGATACGCAGTATTTT,CASRREGQADTQYF
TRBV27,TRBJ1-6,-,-,TGTGCCAGCAGTCACCAGGGGAATAATTCACCCCTCCACTTT,CASSHQGNNSPLHF
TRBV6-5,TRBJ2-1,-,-,TGTGCCAGCAGGCTCCTAGCTACTAGTAATGAGCAGTTCTTC,CASRLLATSNEQFF
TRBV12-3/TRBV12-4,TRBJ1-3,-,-,TGTGCTACGGTGACAGCAGCTGGAAACACCATATATTTT,CATVTAAGNTIYF
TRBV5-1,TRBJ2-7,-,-,TGCGCCAGCAGCTTGACGGTAAACTCCTACGAGCAGTACTTC,CASSLTVNSYEQYF
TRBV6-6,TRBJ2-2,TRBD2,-,TGTGCCAGCAGCTTAAGCGGGAGAGCCGGGGAGCTGTTTTTT,CASSLSGRAGELFF
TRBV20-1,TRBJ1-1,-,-,TGCAGTGCTAGTACCGCTATGAACACTGAAGCTTTCTTT,CSASTAMNTEAFF
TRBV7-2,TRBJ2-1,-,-,TGTGCCAGCAACTCTTTCAGGGGTGAGCAGTTCTTC,CASNSFRGEQFF
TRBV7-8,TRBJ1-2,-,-,TGTGCCAGCAGCTTAGTTTATCGGCCCACAGCTAACTATGGCTACACCTTC,CASSLVYRPTANYGYTF
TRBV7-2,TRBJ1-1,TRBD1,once,TGTGCCAGCAGCGCACCACGACAGGGTAGGGCTGAAGCTTTCTTT,CASSAPRQGRAEAFF
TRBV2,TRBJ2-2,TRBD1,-,TGTGCCAGCAGTGGACAGGGGATAAACACCGGGGAGCTGTTTTTT,CASSGQGINTGELFF
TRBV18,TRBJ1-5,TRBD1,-,TGTGCCAGCTCTGGGACAGAGGGGAGCAATCAGCCCCAGCATTTT,CASSGTEGSNQPQHF
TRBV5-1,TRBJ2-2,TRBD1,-,TGCGCCAGCAGCGCCAGGGGGCGGTTGAACACCGGGGAGCTGTTTTTT,CASSARGRLNTGELFF
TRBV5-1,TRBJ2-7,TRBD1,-,TGCGCCAGCAGTTTGGATTTCGGGACAGCCCTGTACGAGCAGTACTTC,CASSLDFGTALYEQYF
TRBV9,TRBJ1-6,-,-,TGTGCCAGCAGCGCCGATCACGGGGGGCCTAATTCACCCCTCCACTTT,CASSADHGGPNSPLHF
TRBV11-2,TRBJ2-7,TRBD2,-,TGTGCCAGCAGCTTAGATCTCAGGCGGGAGCCCTACGAGCAGTACTTC,CASSLDLRREPYEQYF
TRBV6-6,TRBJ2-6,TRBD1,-,TGTGCCAGCAGTTACGGACAGGGATCAGGGGCCAACGTCCTGACTTTC,CASSYGQGSGANVLTF
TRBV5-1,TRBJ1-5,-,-,TGCGCCAGCACCCCGACAGGAGATAGCAATCAGCCCCAGCATTTT,CASTPTGDSNQPQHF
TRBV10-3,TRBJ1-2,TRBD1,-,TGTGCCATCAGCTCAAATAATGACAGGGGAGATGGCTACACCTTC,CAISSNNDRGDGYTF
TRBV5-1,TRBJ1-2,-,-,TGCGCCAGCAGCTTGACTCACGCGGGGGGCTACACCTTC,CASSLTHAGGYTF
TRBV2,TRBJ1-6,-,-,TGTGCCAGCAGTGAGGGGGCAGGGAATTCACCCCTCCACTTT,CASSEGAGNSPLHF
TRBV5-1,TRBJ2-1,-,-,TGCGCCAGCAGCTTTAGCTTGGGTGTTTACAATGAGCAGTTCTTC,CASSFSLGVYNEQFF
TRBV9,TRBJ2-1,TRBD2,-,TGTGCCAGCAGCGTAGTTCGGGCTAGCGGGAGCTATGAGCAGTTCTTC,CASSVVRASGSYEQFF
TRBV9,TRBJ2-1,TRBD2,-,TGTGCCAGCAGCGTAGAGGGGGGGACTAGCGGGAGGATCGGGCCCGCCTACAATGAGCAGTTCTTC,CASSVEGGTSGRIGPAYNEQFF
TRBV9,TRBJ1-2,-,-,TGTGCCAGCAGCGTATCGGACAGACCCTATGGCTACACCTTC,CASSVSDRPYGYTF
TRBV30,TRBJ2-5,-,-,TGTGCCTGGAGTCCCTTGGAGACCCAGTACTTC,CAWSPLETQYF
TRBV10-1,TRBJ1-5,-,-,TGCGCCAGCAGCAGGGATAGCAATCAGCCCCAGCATTTT,CASSRDSNQPQHF
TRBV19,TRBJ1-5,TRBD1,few,TGTGCCAGTAGTATAGGGGACAGGGAAAATCAGCCCCAGCATTTT,CASSIGDRENQPQHF
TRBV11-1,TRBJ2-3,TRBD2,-,TGTGCCAGCAGTCGAGGCGGGGGAGGCACAGATACGCAGTATTTT,CASSRGGGGTDTQYF
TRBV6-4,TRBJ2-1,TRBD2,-,TGTGCCCGCAGGCCCCAAGCACTAGCGGGAGACTACAATGAGCAGTTCTTC,CARRPQALAGDYNEQFF
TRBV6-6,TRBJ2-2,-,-,TGTGCCAGCAGCTCACGGGGCACCGGGGAGCTGTTTTTT,CASSSRGTGELFF
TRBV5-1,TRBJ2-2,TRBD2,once,TGCGCCAGCAGCCTACAACTGCTTAGCGGGAGGCGGGACACCGGGGAGCTGTTTTTT,CASSLQLLSGRRDTGELFF
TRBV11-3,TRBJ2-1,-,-,TGTGCCAGCAGCTCACACCGAGGTAGCGGCAACTACAATGAGCAGTTCTTC,CASSSHRGSGNYNEQFF
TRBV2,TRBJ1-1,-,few,TGTGCCAGCAGTCTACAGGGTCGGGACACTGAAGCTTTCTTT,CASSLQGRDTEAFF
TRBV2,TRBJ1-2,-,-,TGTGCCAGCAGTGAAGCGGTCGGGGGCTATGGCTACACCTTC,CASSEAVGGYGYTF
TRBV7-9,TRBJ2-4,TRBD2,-,TGTGCCAGCAGCAAGACGGGACTAGCGGCGAACGACCTAGCCAAAAACATTCAGTACTTC,CASSKTGLAANDLAKNIQYF
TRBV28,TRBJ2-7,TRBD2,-,TGTGCCAGCAGAATCGCCGGGACTAGCGGCTACGAGCAGTACTTC,CASRIAGTSGYEQYF
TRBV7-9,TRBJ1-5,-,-,TGTGCCAGCAGCTTAGTAACCCCGACACGGGGTCAGCCCCAGCATTTT,CASSLVTPTRGQPQHF
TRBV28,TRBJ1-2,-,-,TGTGCCAGCAGTTTCCTTCCTGACTATGGCTACACCTTC,CASSFLPDYGYTF
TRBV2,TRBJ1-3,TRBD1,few,TGTGCCAGCAGTGATTCCCGACAGGGACCTGGAAACACCATATATTTT,CASSDSRQGPGNTIYF
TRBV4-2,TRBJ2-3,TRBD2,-,TGTGCCAGCAGCCTACATAGCGGGATTAGCACAGATACGCAGTATTTT,CASSLHSGISTDTQYF
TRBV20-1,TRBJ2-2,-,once,TGCAGTGCTAGTTATGGCCCGATGAACACCGGGGAGCTGTTTTTT,CSASYGPMNTGELFF
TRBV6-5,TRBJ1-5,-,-,TGTGCCAGCAGAGTAACAGATTATAGCAATCAGCCCCAGCATTTT,CASRVTDYSNQPQHF
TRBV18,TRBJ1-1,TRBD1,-,TGTGCCAGCTCACCAAAAGCTGGGACAGCTAAATTGAACACTGAAGCTTTCTTT,CASSPKAGTAKLNTEAFF
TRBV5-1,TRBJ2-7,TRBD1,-,TGCGCCAGCAGCTTCTCGACAGGGGCGGCGGGGGAGCAGTACTTC,CASSFSTGAAGEQYF
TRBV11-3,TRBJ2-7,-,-,TGTGCCAGCAACGTACTCGTTTACGAGCAGTACTTC,CASNVLVYEQYF
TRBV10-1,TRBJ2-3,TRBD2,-,TGCGCCAGCAGTGAGTCAAGCGGGAGAGCAGATACGCAGTATTTT,CASSESSGRADTQYF
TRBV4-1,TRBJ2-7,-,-,TGCGCCAGCAGCCAAGAATGGCCGTGGGACTCGTACGAGCAGTACTTC,CASSQEWPWDSYEQYF
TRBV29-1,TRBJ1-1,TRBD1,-,TGCAGCGTAGACAGGGGTTATTTGACTGAAGCTTTCTTT,CSVDRGYLTEAFF
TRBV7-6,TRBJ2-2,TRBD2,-,TGTGCCAGCAGCTTAGAGGCTAGCGGGAGCACCGGGGAGCTGTTTTTT,CASSLEASGSTGELFF
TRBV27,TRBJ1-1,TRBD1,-,TGTGCCAGCAGTCCATGGGACAGGGTGAACACTGAAGCTTTCTTT,CASSPWDRVNTEAFF
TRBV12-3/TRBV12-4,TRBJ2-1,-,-,TGTGCCAGCAGCCTAACTAGCTATGAGCAGTTCTTC,CASSLTSYEQFF